The next 32 T cell receptor beta chains were all read from a single sample in a study of blood T cell repertoires in COVID-19. The method was immunoSEQ multiplex PCR; TCRdb's version includes in-frame clones alone and lacks a portion of them. The sample has around 190,000 clones, roughly 88% seen once. The sequenced sample consisted of peripheral blood. The origin of the receptors is a human donor in a cohort sampled during active COVID-19.

V gene TRBV2 combines with J gene TRBJ2-3, with D hard to call. This CDR3 is 14 amino acids long. V was pared by 4 bases and J by 0 bases, with 8 bases between. Germline CDR1 is SNHLY and CDR2 is FYNNEI. CDR3 sequence reads: CASSAEASTDTQYF. The CDR3 DNA reads as TGTGCCAGCAGTGCTGAAGCTAGCACAGATACGCAGTATTTT.

The V and J genes are TRBV5-1 and TRBJ1-3; D is perhaps TRBD1 (6 bases). Germline V gene sequence: CDR1 SGHRS, CDR2 YFSETQ. The CDR3 has 14 residues. Trimming shortened V by 3 bases and J by 8 bases, and 15 bases separated the two germline ends. CDR3 in DNA: TGCGCCAGCAGCTCCGGACAGCCTGGGGACACCATATATTTT. Translation: CASSSGQPGDTIYF.

V is TRBV7-9 and J is TRBJ1-2, with TRBD1 as a possible D gene (5 bases). This CDR3 comprises 15 residues. The germline gives CDR1 SEHNR, CDR2 FQNEAQ (reference sequence). The germline V and J ends were trimmed by 5 bases and 2 bases, with 15 bases remaining between them. The CDR3 spells CASSLSGGSNYGYTF. As DNA, the CDR3 is TGTGCCAGCAGCCTCTCGGGGGGATCCAACTATGGCTACACCTTC. Combining the CDR3 with reference TRBV7-9 and TRBJ1-2 gives the whole variable domain DTGVSQNPRHKITKRGQNVTFRCDPISEHNRLYWYRQTLGQGPEFLTYFQNEAQLEKSRLLSDRFSAERPKGSFSTLEIQRTEQGDSAMYLCASSLSGGSNYGYTFGSGTRLTVV.

V is TRBV7-2 and J is TRBJ1-1; D gene uncertain. The CDR3 length is 15 residues. Trimming took 2 bases from V and 1 from J, leaving 11 bases between them. From germline, CDR1 is SGHTA and CDR2 FQGNSA. The CDR3 nucleotides read TGTGCCAGCAGCTTATCCAAGACGGGGAACACTGAAGCTTTCTTT. Its translation: CASSLSKTGNTEAFF.

The chain couples TRBV2 to TRBJ1-4; maybe TRBD1 (5 bases). This CDR3 region has 15 residues. Germline values: CDR1 SNHLY, CDR2 FYNNEI. Trimming removed 1 base from V and 3 bases from J, with 9 bases in between. The CDR3 nucleotides read TGTGCCAGCAGTGAAGAAGCAGGGTCTAATGAAAAACTGTTTTTT. Amino acids: CASSEEAGSNEKLFF.

V gene TRBV2 combines with J gene TRBJ2-1, with TRBD2 matching over 12 bases. CDR1 is SNHLY, CDR2 FYNNEI, per germline. The J segment lost 7 bases and the V segment lost 6 bases, leaving 7 bases of the junction unmatched. The CDR3 length is 15 residues. The CDR3 region is CASSLMTSGSNEQFF. In DNA form, the CDR3 reads TGTGCCAGCAGCCTGATGACTAGCGGGAGTAATGAGCAGTTCTTC.

J is TRBJ1-6 and V is TRBV5-1; D remains ambiguous. CDR3 size: 15 residues. CDR1 and CDR2 from the germline V gene are SGHRS and YFSETQ. The germline V and J ends were trimmed by 1 base and 0 bases, with 5 bases remaining between them. CDR3 protein: CASSLRDSYNSPLHF. DNA of the CDR3: TGCGCCAGCAGCTTGCGGGACTCCTATAATTCACCCCTCCACTTT.

This rearrangement joins TRBV11-2 to TRBJ2-1, with TRBD2 matching 11 bases. Germline CDR1 is SGHAT and CDR2 is FQNNGV. This CDR3 region has 17 residues. The J segment lost 5 bases and the V segment lost 4 bases, leaving 10 bases of the junction unmatched. CDR3 sequence reads: CASSSRPGTSGHNEQFF. The DNA for the CDR3 is TGTGCCAGCAGCTCTAGACCGGGGACTAGCGGCCACAATGAGCAGTTCTTC. Based on the CDR3 plus reference TRBV11-2 and TRBJ2-1, the full variable domain is EAGVAQSPRYKIIEKRQSVAFWCNPISGHATLYWYQQILGQGPKLLIQFQNNGVVDDSQLPKDRFSAERLKGVDSTLKIQPAKLEDSAVYLCASSSRPGTSGHNEQFFGPGTRLTVL.

This chain connects TRBV3-1 (or the pseudogene TRBV3-2) to TRBJ2-1, with TRBD2 matching over 12 bases. Trimming took 7 bases from V and 4 from J; bases not matched to a gene: 2. The CDR3 contains 14 residues. Looked up from germline, CDR1 is LGHDT and CDR2 is YNNKEL (reference sequence). CDR3 residues: CASKTSGSYNEQFF. In nucleotides, the CDR3 is TGTGCCAGCAAGACTAGCGGGAGTTACAATGAGCAGTTCTTC.

This clone was seen just once. This chain uses TRBV9 with TRBJ2-1; 7 positions match TRBD2. Germline V gives CDR1 SGDLS, CDR2 YYNGEE. The ends lost 0 bases at V and 4 bases at J; junction bases unmatched: 4. The CDR3 covers 15 residues. CDR3 nucleotide sequence: TGTGCCAGCAGCGTAGACGGGGGAGGGTACAATGAGCAGTTCTTC. Protein: CASSVDGGGYNEQFF. Full variable domain (rest looked up from reference TRBV9 and TRBJ2-1): DSGVTQTPKHLITATGQRVTLRCSPRSGDLSVYWYQQSLDQGLQFLIQYYNGEERAKGNILERFSAQQFPDLHSELNLSSLELGDSALYFCASSVDGGGYNEQFFGPGTRLTVL.

This clone was counted a few times. J is TRBJ2-7 and V is TRBV29-1; D might be TRBD2 (5 bases). CDR1 and CDR2 (germline): SQVTM, ANQGSEA. Trimming cost V 6 bases and J 5 bases, with 11 bases left between them. The CDR3 sequence is 11 residues long. The CDR3 DNA is TGCAGCGTATTGGGCGGGCACGAGCAGTACTTC. This encodes CSVLGGHEQYF.

This rearrangement joins TRBV28 to TRBJ2-7, with D maybe TRBD1 (5 bases). The CDR3 covers 12 residues. The germline V gene encodes CDR1 MDHEN and CDR2 SYDVKM. With 10 bases removed from V and 6 bases from J, the gap between germline ends came to 16 bases. This CDR3 reads CAIEDIFGEQYF. CDR3 DNA: TGTGCCATCGAGGACATCTTTGGCGAGCAGTACTTC.

The gene calls are TRBV6-5 and TRBJ1-1, with D possibly matching TRBD1 (6 bases). In germline, CDR1 is MNHEY, CDR2 SVGAGI. The CDR3 totals 12 residues. The germline V and J ends were trimmed by 5 bases and 8 bases, with 12 bases remaining between them. The CDR3 spells CASSRNDREAFF. The DNA for the CDR3 is TGTGCCAGCAGTCGTAACGACAGGGAAGCTTTCTTT.

This chain joins TRBV2 and TRBJ2-3, with 9 bases fitting TRBD2. CDR3 size: 15 residues. The germline V gene encodes CDR1 SNHLY and CDR2 FYNNEI. Unmatched junction bases numbered 9, after V lost 7 bases and J lost 4 bases. The CDR3 nucleotides are TGTGCCAGCAAGACCCTAGCGGGGAGGGCAGATACGCAGTATTTT. This translates into CASKTLAGRADTQYF.

The chain is built from TRBV18 and TRBJ2-2; 7 nucleotides agree with TRBD1. The CDR3 has 15 amino acids. J lost 0 bases, V lost 8 bases, and 6 bases had no gene match. In germline, CDR1 is KGHSH, CDR2 LQKENI. CDR3: CASLGQNANTGELFF. The CDR3 DNA reads as TGTGCCAGCCTGGGACAGAACGCGAACACCGGGGAGCTGTTTTTT.

This chain uses TRBV28 with TRBJ2-7; TRBD2 aligns across 10 bases. The CDR3 has 18 amino acids. J lost 3 bases, V lost 6 bases, and 17 bases had no gene match. CDR1 and CDR2 from the germline V gene are MDHEN and SYDVKM. The CDR3 DNA reads TGTGCCAGCAGCTCCGAAGGACTAGCGGCCCGTCAACACTACGAGCAGTACTTC. This translates into CASSSEGLAARQHYEQYF.

V is TRBV4-1 and J is TRBJ2-1, with 9 nucleotides matching TRBD2. Germline lookup yields CDR1 MGHRA and CDR2 YSYEKL. With 1 base clipped from V and 9 bases from J, the junction kept 16 bases outside the gene matches. The CDR3 totals 18 residues. CDR3 bases: TGCGCCAGCAGCCAAGGCCGCTGGCGGGAGGGTCGGTTGGGTGAGCAGTTCTTC. This sequence encodes CASSQGRWREGRLGEQFF.

The chain employs TRBV11-2 and TRBJ1-6; D gene ambiguous. Looked up from germline, CDR1 is SGHAT and CDR2 is FQNNGV. The CDR3 is 16 residues long. V lost 5 bases to trimming and J lost 11 bases, with 22 bases between them. The CDR3 coding sequence is TGTGCCAGCAGCCCGCGGCTTAATGTAATCGCGGCACCCCTCCACTTT. Translation: CASSPRLNVIAAPLHF.

The chain uses TRBV24-1 and TRBJ2-2; tentatively, D is TRBD2 (6 bases). Between the trimmed V and J ends, which lost 4 bases and 6 bases, there was a span of 11 bases. The CDR3 is 14 residues long. Looked up from germline, CDR1 is KGHDR and CDR2 is SFDVKD. This CDR3 is CATSDTERAGELFF. CDR3 in DNA: TGTGCCACCAGTGACACGGAGCGGGCCGGGGAGCTGTTTTTT.

The CDR3 DNA reads as TGTGCCAGTAGTCCCCAGGGGACTAGCGGAAGAGATACGCAGTATTTT. Protein product: CASSPQGTSGRDTQYF. V usage is TRBV19 and J usage is TRBJ2-3; the match to TRBD2 covers 11 bases. The trim removed 5 bases at V and 5 bases at J, leaving 9 bases unmatched. This CDR3 has 16 amino acids. Germline CDR1 reads LNHDA; CDR2 reads SQIVND (reference sequence).

The chain carries TRBV6-6 and TRBJ2-3, with 10 bases matching TRBD1. Germline assignment: CDR1 MNHNY and CDR2 SVGAGI (reference sequence). The CDR3 spans 16 residues. The V and J ends lost 6 bases and 1 base, in that order; junction bases with no gene match: 7. DNA for the CDR3: TGTGCCAGCAGCCGGGACAGGGGAAGGGGCACAGATACGCAGTATTTT. Protein sequence: CASSRDRGRGTDTQYF.

This rearrangement joins TRBV6-2 or TRBV6-3 to TRBJ2-3, with D possibly matching TRBD2 (6 bases). V was shortened by 6 bases and J by 3 bases, with 22 bases between the two germline ends. The CDR3 covers 17 residues. Germline loops: CDR1 MNHEY, CDR2 SVGEGT. CDR3 DNA sequence: TGTGCCAGCAGCGAACGGAGGGCCATGTGGTTGACAGATACGCAGTATTTT. Protein sequence: CASSERRAMWLTDTQYF.

The V gene is TRBV5-1, the J gene TRBJ2-3; tentative D call: TRBD2 (5 bases). Per the germline V gene, CDR1 is SGHRS and CDR2 is YFSETQ. With 6 bases removed from V and 2 bases from J, the gap between germline ends came to 10 bases. This CDR3 contains 13 residues. The CDR3 is CASKMEDTDTQYF. In nucleotides, the CDR3 is TGCGCCAGCAAGATGGAGGACACAGATACGCAGTATTTT.

This chain links TRBV5-6 with TRBJ1-1, with a weak D call TRBD1 (6 bases). Trimming pared 2 bases from V and 10 bases from J, leaving 24 bases between. This CDR3 has 16 residues. CDR1 SGHDT and CDR2 YYEEEE come from the germline V gene. CDR3 residues: CASSFSDFLQGWGAFF. The CDR3 region has the DNA TGTGCCAGCAGCTTCTCCGACTTCCTACAGGGTTGGGGAGCTTTCTTT.

This clone was recorded a few times. The chain carries TRBV28 and TRBJ2-3; D gene uncertain. Trimming removed 6 bases from V and 2 bases from J, with 12 bases in between. Per germline, CDR1 MDHEN and CDR2 SYDVKM. The length of the CDR3 is 14 residues. The CDR3, as DNA: TGTGCCAGCAGCCTAGGTGGCTCCACAGATACGCAGTATTTT. It is translated as CASSLGGSTDTQYF.

The rearrangement links TRBV4-1 to TRBJ2-7, with a possible D match to TRBD1 (6 bases). CDR1 and CDR2 from the germline V gene are MGHRA and YSYEKL. V was cut by 0 bases and J by 2 bases, with 11 bases left in between. The CDR3 sequence is 15 residues long. DNA for the CDR3: TGCGCCAGCAGCCAAGAGAGGGGGTTCCCCTACGAGCAGTACTTC. Its protein is CASSQERGFPYEQYF.

In its sample, this clone was seen once. The V gene is TRBV6-4, the J gene TRBJ2-1, with 7 bases aligning to TRBD2. In germline, CDR1 is MRHNA, CDR2 SNTAGT. After removal of 5 bases from V and 0 bases from J, the junction contained 4 bases not matched to a gene. This CDR3 comprises 15 residues. Written as DNA, the CDR3 is TGTGCCAGCAGTCCGGGCGGGAGCTCCTACAATGAGCAGTTCTTC. This translates into CASSPGGSSYNEQFF.

The chain recombines TRBV5-1 with TRBJ1-1, with D uncertain. The CDR3 contains 14 residues. Looked up from germline, CDR1 is SGHRS and CDR2 is YFSETQ. V lost 1 base and J lost 1, with 8 bases in between. Here the CDR3 DNA reads TGCGCCAGCAGCTTGAGTAACGGGAACACTGAAGCTTTCTTT. Translation: CASSLSNGNTEAFF.

CDR3 nucleotide sequence: TGTGCCAGCAGTGAATCAGGCAGGGAGGGCAATCAGCCCCAGCATTTT. Its protein is CASSESGREGNQPQHF. The chain joins TRBV25-1 to TRBJ1-5; perhaps TRBD1 as D (5 bases). Germline CDR1 is MGHDK and CDR2 is SYGVNS. V dropped 1 base and J dropped 2 bases, with 12 bases sitting between them. The CDR3 is made up of 16 amino acids.

This chain uses TRBV18 with TRBJ2-3; a weak D match, TRBD2 (6 bases). CDR1 is KGHSH, CDR2 LQKENI, per germline. This CDR3 is 15 amino acids long. V was shortened by 2 bases and J by 8 bases, with 17 bases between the two germline ends. In DNA form, the CDR3 reads TGTGCCAGCTCACCAACCGGGACTTACGGTGGTACGCAGTATTTT. Translation: CASSPTGTYGGTQYF.

This clone was observed a single time. V gene TRBV5-5 combines with J gene TRBJ1-1; 7 bases line up with TRBD1. The ends lost 4 bases at V and 4 bases at J; junction bases unmatched: 10. The CDR3 loop spans 15 amino acids. Per germline, CDR1 SGHKS and CDR2 YYEKEE (reference sequence). This CDR3 is CASSPTPTGRTEAFF. The CDR3 nucleotides read TGTGCCAGCAGCCCTACGCCGACAGGGCGCACTGAAGCTTTCTTT.

The chain uses TRBV19 and TRBJ1-2; D not resolved. CDR3 size: 16 residues. The V end lost 6 bases, the J end lost 4 bases, and 21 bases lay between the germline ends. In germline, CDR1 is LNHDA, CDR2 SQIVND (reference sequence). The CDR3 protein is CASSPPGSPRFYGYTF. In nucleotides, the CDR3 is TGTGCCAGTAGCCCGCCGGGGAGCCCACGATTCTATGGCTACACCTTC.